One T cell receptor beta chain is described in this entry. Its specificity is unknown. This sample stems from a study of T cell repertoires in cytomegalovirus infection. Study-level points and caveats: The study found HLA-C-restricted CMV-specific TCR beta clonotypes dominating the ex vivo response.

The germline V gene has CDR1 SEHNR and CDR2 FQNEAQ (reference sequence). The CDR3 is 16 residues long. Trimming shortened V by 0 bases and J by 0 bases, and 10 bases separated the two germline ends. TCRdb re-analysed the reads in MiXCR, keeping a single row per CDR3 protein. The table has just under 500,000 distinct CDR3 sequences, around 35% seen once. The chain is built from TRBV7-9 and TRBJ2-3, with a possible D match to TRBD2 (5 bases). The sample here was cultured PBMCs, taken from culture after CMV antigen stimulation. This TCR was sampled from a human donor in good health (CMV status not recorded). Some clones in this sample may be carry-over from other donors' samples. The DNA for the CDR3 is TGTGCCAGCAGCTTAGCGGCCGGGGTTAGCACAGATACGCAGTATTTT. This sequence encodes CASSLAAGVSTDTQYF.